This TCR beta chain was sequenced for a study of post-analysis software for immune sequencing data. Study-level information: Relapsing-remitting, secondary progressive and progressive-relapsing forms of multiple sclerosis all featured among disease courses.

The authors incorporated unique molecular identifiers into the TCR beta cDNA libraries. From around 1 to 10 million T cells, 450,000 to 550,000 cDNA molecules were obtained. MiXCR was run by TCRdb on the PCR reads, yielding one entry per CDR3 protein. The data show 650,000 to 900,000 distinct CDR3 sequences, about 43% seen once. With respect to this clonotype: Antigen: not known.

Study results and limitations: Strong same-batch co-clustering of samples appeared with F measure clustering.

The source of this sequence is a girl aged 10 to 17 with multiple sclerosis. Sequencing was carried out using blood.

In nucleotides, the CDR3 is TGTGCCAGCAGCCTAACCCCACGGACTAGCGGGAGCACAGATACGCAGTATTTT. Amino acids: CASSLTPRTSGSTDTQYF. V usage is TRBV7-9 and J usage is TRBJ2-3, with 11 bases lining up with TRBD2. Germline V gives CDR1 SEHNR, CDR2 FQNEAQ (reference sequence). Trimming removed 5 bases from V and 0 bases from J; junction bases left unmatched: 10. The CDR3 sequence is 18 residues long. The full variable domain, completed using reference TRBV7-9 and TRBJ2-3, is DTGVSQNPRHKITKRGQNVTFRCDPISEHNRLYWYRQTLGQGPEFLTYFQNEAQLEKSRLLSDRFSAERPKGSFSTLEIQRTEQGDSAMYLCASSLTPRTSGSTDTQYFGPGTRLTVL.